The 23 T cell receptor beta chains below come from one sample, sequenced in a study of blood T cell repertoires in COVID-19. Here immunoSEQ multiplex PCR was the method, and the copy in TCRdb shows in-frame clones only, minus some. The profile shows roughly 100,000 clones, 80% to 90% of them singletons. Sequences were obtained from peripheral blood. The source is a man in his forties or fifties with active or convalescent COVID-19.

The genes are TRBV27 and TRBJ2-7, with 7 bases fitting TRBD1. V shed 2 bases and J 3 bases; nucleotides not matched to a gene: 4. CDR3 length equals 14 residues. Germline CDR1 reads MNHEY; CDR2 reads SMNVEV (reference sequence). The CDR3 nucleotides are TGTGCCAGCAGTTTAAAGGGGGCCGGCTACGAGCAGTACTTC. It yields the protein CASSLKGAGYEQYF.

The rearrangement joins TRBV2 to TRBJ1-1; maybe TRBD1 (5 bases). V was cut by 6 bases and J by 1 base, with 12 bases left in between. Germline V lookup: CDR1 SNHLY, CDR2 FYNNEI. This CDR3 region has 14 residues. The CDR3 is CASRSPGKNTEAFF. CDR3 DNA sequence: TGTGCCAGCAGATCCCCAGGGAAGAACACTGAAGCTTTCTTT.

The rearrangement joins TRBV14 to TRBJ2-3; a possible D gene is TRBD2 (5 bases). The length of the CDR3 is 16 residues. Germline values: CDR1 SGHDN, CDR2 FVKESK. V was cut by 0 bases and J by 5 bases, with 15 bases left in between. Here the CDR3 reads CASSQEYTSWGDTQYF. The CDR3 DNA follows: TGTGCCAGCAGCCAAGAGTATACTAGTTGGGGAGATACGCAGTATTTT.

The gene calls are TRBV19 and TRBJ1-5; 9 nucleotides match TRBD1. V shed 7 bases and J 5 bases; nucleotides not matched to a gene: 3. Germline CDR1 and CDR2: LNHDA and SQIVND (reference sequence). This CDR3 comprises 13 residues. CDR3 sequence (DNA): TGTGCCAGTACTAGGGACAGGGATCAGCCCCAGCATTTT. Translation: CASTRDRDQPQHF.

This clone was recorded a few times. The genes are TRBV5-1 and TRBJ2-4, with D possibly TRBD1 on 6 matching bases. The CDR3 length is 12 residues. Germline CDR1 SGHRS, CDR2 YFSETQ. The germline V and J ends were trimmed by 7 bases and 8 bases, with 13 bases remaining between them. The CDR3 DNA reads TGCGCCAGCGGGGGCCCATCGGACATTCAGTACTTC. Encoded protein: CASGGPSDIQYF.

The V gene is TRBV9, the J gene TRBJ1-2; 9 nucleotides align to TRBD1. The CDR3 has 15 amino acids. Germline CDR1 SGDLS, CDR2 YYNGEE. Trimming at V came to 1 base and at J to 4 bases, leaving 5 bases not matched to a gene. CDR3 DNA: TGTGCCAGCAGCGTATCGGGACAGGGAAGCTATGGCTACACCTTC. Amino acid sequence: CASSVSGQGSYGYTF.

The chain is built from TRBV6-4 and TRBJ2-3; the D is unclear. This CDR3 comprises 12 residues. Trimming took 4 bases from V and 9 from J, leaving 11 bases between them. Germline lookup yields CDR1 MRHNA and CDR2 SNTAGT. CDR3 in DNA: TGTGCCAGCAGTGCCCCGACTCGAACGCAGTATTTT. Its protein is CASSAPTRTQYF.

CDR3: CASSAQSAGGPYEQYF. The CDR3 DNA follows: TGTGCCAGCAGCGCCCAATCAGCGGGGGGGCCCTACGAGCAGTACTTC. This chain uses TRBV7-2 with TRBJ2-7, with TRBD2 matching over 10 bases. With V trimmed by 5 bases and J by 2 bases, 9 bases remained unmatched. Per the germline V gene, CDR1 is SGHTA and CDR2 is FQGNSA. This CDR3 contains 16 residues.

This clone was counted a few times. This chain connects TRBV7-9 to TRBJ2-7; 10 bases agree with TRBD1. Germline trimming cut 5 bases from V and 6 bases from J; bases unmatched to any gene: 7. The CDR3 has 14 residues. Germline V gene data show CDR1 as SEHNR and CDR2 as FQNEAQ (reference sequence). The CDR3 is CASSPRDRGVEQYF. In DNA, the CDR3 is TGTGCCAGCAGCCCCCGGGACAGGGGTGTCGAGCAGTACTTC.

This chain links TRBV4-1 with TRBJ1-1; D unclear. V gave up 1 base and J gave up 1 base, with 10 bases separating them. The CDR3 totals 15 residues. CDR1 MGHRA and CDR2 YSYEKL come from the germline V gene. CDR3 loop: CASSQGSKGNTEAFF. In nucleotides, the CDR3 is TGCGCCAGCAGCCAAGGGAGTAAAGGGAACACTGAAGCTTTCTTT.

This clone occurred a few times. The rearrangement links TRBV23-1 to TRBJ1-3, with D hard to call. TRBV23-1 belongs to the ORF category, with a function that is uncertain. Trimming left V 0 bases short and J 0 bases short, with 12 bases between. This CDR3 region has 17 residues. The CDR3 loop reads CASSQSGRFFSGNTIYF. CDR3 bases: TGCGCCAGCAGTCAATCGGGCAGGTTCTTCTCTGGAAACACCATATATTTT.

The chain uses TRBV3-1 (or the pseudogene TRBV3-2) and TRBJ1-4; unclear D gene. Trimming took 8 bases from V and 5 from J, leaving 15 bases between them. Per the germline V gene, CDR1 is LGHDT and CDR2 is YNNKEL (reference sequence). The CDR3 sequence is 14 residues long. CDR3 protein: CASGGIGENEKLFF. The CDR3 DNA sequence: TGTGCCAGCGGCGGGATCGGGGAGAATGAAAAACTGTTTTTT.

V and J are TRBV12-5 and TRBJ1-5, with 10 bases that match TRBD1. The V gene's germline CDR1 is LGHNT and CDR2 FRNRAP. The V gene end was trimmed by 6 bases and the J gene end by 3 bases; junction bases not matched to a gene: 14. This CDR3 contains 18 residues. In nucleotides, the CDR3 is TGTGCTAGTGGCAACCTCCTCACCGGGACAGGGGCCAATCAGCCCCAGCATTTT. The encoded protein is CASGNLLTGTGANQPQHF.

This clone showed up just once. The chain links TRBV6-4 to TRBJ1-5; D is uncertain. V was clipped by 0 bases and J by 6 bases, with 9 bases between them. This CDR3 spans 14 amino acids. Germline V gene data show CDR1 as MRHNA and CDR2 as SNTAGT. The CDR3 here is CASSDSSSGQPQHF. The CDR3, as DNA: TGTGCCAGCAGTGACTCCAGCTCGGGTCAGCCCCAGCATTTT.

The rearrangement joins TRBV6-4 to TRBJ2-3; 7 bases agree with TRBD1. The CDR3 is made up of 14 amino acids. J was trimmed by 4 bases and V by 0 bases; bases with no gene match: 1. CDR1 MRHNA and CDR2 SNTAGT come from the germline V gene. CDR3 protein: CASSDSGGADTQYF. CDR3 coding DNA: TGTGCCAGCAGTGACTCAGGGGGCGCAGATACGCAGTATTTT.

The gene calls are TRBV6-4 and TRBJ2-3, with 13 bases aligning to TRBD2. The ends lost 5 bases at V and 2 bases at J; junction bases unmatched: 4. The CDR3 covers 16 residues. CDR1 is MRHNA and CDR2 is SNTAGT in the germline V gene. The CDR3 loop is CASSTGTSGVTDTQYF. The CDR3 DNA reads TGTGCCAGCAGTACCGGGACTAGCGGGGTCACAGATACGCAGTATTTT.

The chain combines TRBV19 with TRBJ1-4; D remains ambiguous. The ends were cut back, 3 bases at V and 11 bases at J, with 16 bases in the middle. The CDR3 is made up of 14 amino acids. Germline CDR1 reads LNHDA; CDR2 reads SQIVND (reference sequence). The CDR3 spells CASSMEALGGKLFF. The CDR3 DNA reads TGTGCCAGTAGTATGGAGGCGCTAGGCGGGAAACTGTTTTTT.

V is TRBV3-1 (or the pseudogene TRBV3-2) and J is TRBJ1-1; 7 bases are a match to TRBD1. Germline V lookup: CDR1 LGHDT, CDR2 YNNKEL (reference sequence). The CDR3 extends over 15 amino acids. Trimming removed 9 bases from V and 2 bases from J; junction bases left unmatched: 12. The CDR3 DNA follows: TGTGCCAGACCTGCGCCAGACAGGGCAAACACTGAAGCTTTCTTT. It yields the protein CARPAPDRANTEAFF.

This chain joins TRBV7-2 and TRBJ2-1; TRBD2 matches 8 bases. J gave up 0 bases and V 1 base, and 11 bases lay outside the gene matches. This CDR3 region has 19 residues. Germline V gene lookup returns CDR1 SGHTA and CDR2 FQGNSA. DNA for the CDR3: TGTGCCAGCAGCTTAGAAGGCGGGGGGATATTCAGCTCCTACAATGAGCAGTTCTTC. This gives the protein CASSLEGGGIFSSYNEQFF.

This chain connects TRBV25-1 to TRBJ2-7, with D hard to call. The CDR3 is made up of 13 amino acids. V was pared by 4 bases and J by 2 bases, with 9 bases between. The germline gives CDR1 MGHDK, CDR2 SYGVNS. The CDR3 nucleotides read TGTGCCAGCAGTGCACAGAAGACCTACGAGCAGTACTTC. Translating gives CASSAQKTYEQYF.

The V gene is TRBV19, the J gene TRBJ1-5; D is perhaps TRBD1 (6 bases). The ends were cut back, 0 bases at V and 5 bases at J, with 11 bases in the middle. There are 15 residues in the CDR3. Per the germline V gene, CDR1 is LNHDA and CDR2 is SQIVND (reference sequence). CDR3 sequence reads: CASSIDGRGYQPQHF. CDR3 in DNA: TGTGCCAGTAGTATAGACGGCAGGGGATATCAGCCCCAGCATTTT.

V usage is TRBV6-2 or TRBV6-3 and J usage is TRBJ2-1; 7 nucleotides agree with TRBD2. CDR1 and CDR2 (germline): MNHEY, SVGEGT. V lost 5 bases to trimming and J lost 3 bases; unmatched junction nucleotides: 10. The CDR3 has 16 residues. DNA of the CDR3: TGTGCCAGCAGTGATCTTGCGGGGGTGTACTACAATGAGCAGTTCTTC. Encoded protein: CASSDLAGVYYNEQFF.

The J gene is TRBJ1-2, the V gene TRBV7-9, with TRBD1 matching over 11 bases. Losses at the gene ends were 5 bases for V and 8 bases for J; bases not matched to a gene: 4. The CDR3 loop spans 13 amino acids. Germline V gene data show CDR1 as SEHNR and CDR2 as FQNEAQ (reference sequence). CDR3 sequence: CASSRGQGVGYTF. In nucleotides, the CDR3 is TGTGCCAGCAGCCGGGGACAGGGGGTAGGCTACACCTTC.